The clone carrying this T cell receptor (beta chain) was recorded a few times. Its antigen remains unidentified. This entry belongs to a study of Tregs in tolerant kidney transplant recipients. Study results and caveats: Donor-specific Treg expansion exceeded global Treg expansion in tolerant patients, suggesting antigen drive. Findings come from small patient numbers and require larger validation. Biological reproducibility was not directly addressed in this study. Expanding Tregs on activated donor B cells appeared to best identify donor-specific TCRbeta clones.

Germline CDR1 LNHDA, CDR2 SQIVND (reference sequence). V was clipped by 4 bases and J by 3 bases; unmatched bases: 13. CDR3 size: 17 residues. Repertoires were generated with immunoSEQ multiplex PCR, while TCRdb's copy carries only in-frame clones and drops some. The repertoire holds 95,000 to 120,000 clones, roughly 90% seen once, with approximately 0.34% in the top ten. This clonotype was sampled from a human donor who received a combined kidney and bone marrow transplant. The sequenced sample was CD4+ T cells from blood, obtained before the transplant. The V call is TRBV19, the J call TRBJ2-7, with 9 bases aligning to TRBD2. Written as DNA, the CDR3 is TGTGCCAGTAGTAGGAGTGGGGTAGCGGGAGACATCTACGAGCAGTACTTC. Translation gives CASSRSGVAGDIYEQYF.